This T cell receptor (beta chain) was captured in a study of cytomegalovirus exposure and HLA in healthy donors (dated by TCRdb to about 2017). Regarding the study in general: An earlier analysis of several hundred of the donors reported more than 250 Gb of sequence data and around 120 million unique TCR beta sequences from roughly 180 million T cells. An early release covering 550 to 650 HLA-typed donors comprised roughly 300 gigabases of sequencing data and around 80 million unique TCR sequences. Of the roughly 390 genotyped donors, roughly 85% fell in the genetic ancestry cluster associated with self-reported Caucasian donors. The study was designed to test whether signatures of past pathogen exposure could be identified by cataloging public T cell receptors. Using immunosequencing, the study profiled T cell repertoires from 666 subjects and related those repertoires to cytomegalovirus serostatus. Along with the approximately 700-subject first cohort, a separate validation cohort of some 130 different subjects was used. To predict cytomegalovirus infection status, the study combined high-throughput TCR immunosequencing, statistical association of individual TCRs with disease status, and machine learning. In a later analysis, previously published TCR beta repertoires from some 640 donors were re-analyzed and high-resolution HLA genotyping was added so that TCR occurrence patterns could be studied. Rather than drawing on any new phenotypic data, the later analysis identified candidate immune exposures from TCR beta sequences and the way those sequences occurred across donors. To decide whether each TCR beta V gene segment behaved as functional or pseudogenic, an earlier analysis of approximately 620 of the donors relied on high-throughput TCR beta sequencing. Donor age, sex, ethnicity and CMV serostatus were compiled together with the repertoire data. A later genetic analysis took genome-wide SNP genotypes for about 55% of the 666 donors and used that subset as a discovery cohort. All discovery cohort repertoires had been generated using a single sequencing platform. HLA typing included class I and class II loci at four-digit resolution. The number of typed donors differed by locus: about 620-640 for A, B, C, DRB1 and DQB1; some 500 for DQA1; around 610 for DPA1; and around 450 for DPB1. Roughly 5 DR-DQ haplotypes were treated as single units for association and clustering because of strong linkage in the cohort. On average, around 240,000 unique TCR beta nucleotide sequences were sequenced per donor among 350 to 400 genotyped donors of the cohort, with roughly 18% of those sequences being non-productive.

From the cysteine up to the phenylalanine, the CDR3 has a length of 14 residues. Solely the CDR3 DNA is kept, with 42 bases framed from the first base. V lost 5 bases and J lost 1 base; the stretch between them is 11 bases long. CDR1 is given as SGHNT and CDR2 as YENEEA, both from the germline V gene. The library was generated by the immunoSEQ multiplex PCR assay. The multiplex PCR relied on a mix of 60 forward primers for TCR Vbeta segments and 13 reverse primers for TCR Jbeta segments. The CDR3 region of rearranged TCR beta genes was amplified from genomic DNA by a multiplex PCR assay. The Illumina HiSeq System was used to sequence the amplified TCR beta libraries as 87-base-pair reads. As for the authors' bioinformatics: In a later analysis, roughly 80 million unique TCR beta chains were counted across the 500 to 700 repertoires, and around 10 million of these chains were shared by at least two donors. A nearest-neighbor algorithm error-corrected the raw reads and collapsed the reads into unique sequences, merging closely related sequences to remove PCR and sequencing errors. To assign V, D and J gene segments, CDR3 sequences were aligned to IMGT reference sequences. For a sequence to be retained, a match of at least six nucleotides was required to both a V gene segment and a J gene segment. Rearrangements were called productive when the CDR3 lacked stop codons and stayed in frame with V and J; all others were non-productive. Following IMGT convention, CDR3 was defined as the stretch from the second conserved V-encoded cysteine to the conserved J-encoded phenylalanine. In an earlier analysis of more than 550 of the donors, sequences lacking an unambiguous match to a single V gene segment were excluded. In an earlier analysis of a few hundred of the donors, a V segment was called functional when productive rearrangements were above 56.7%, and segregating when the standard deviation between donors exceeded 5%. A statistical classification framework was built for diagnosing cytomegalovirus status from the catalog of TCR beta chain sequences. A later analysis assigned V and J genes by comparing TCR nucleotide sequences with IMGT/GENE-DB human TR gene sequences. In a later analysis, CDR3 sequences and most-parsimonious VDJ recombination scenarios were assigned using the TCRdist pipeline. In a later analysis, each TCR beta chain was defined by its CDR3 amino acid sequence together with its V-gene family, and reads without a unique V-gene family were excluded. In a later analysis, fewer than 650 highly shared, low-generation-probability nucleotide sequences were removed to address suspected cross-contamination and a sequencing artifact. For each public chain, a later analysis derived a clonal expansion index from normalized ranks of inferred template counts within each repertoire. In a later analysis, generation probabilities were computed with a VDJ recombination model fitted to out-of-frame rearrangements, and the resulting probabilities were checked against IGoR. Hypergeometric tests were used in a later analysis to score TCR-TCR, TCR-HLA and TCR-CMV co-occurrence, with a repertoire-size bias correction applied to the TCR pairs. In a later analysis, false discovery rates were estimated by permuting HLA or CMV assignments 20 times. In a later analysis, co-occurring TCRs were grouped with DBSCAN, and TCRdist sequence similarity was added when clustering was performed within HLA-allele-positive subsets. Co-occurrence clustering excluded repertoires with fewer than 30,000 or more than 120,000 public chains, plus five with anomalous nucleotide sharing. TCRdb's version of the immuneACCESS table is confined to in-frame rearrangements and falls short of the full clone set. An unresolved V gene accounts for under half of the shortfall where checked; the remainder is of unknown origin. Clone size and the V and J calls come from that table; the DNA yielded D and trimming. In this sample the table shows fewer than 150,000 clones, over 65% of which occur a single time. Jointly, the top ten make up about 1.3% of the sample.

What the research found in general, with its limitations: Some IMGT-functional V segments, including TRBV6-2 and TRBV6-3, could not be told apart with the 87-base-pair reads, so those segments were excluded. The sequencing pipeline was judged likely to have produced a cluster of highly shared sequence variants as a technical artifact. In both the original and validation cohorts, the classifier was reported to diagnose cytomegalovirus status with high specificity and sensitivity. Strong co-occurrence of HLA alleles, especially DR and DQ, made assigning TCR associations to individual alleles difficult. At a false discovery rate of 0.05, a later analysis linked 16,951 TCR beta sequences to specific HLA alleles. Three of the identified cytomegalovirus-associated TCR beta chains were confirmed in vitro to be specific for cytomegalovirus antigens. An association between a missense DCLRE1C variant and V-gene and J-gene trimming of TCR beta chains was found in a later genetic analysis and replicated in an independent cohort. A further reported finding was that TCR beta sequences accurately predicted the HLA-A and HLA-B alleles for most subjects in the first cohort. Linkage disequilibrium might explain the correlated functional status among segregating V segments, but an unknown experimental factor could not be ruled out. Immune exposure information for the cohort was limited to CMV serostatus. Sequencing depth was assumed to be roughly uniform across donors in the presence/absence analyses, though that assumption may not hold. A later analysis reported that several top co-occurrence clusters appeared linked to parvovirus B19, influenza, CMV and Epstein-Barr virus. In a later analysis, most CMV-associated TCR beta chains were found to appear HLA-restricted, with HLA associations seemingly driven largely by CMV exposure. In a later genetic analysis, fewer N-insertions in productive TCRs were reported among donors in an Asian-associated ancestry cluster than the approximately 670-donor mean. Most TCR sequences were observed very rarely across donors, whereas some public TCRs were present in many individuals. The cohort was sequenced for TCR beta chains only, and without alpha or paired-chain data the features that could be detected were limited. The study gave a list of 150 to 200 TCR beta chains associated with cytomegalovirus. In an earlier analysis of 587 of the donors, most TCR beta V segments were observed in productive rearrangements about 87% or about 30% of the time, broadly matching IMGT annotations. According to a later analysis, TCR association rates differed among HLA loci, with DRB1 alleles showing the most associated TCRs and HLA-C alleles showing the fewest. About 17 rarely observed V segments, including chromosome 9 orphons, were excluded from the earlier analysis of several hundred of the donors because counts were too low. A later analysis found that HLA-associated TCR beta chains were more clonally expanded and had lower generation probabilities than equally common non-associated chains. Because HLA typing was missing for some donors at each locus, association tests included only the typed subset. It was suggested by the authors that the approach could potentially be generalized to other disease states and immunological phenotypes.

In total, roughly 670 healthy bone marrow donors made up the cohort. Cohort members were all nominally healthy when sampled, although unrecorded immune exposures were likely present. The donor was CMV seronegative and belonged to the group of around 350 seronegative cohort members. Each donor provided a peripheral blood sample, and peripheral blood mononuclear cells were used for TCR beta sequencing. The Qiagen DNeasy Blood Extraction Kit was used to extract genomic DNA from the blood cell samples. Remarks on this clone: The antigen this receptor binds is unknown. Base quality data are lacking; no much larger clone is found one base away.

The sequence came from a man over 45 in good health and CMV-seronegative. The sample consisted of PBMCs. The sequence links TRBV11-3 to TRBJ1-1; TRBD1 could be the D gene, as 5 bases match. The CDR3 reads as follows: CASSKDGGNTEAFF. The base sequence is TGTGCCAGCAGCAAGGACGGGGGGAACACTGAAGCTTTCTTT. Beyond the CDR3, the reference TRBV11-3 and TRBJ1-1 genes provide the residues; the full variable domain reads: EAGVVQSPRYKIIEKKQPVAFWCNPISGHNTLYWYLQNLGQGPELLIRYENEEAVDDSQLPKDRFSAERLKGVDSTLKIQPAELGDSAVYLCASSKDGGNTEAFFGQGTRLTVV.